This T cell receptor beta chain was found in a study of blood T cell repertoires in COVID-19. V dropped 6 bases and J dropped 6 bases, with 8 bases sitting between them. Germline V lookup: CDR1 MGHDK, CDR2 SYGVNS. The CDR3 covers 12 residues. Measured with immunoSEQ multiplex PCR; TCRdb has only the in-frame clones, and not every one. The top ten hold over 1% of the sample, which has some 120,000 clones, 70% to 90% seen once. V is TRBV25-1 and J is TRBJ2-2, with D tentatively TRBD1 (5 bases). The sample comprised peripheral blood. The source is a woman of 80 years or more with acute or convalescent COVID-19. This chain's CDR3 is CASRAGPGELFF. CDR3 nucleotide sequence: TGTGCCAGCAGAGCAGGGCCCGGGGAGCTGTTTTTT.